A selection of T cell receptor beta chains follows, all from one sample in a study of blood T cell repertoires in COVID-19. Some clones are missing from TCRdb's copy, which holds only in-frame ones; the method was immunoSEQ multiplex PCR. The sample carries around 140,000 clones, around 87% recorded once. Sample: peripheral blood. The receptors derive from a man aged 70 or older with active COVID-19. CDR3s include the opening cysteine and the closing phenylalanine or tryptophan. Fields, in order: clone size, V gene, D gene, J gene, CDR3 protein, CDR3 DNA. D genes are given only for firm matches. Clone size is not always given. Where it is, it says once, few, many or a class for expanded clones.

clone_size: -
v_call: TRBV7-9
d_call: TRBD1
j_call: TRBJ2-7
cdr3_aa: CASSSRQGARHEQYF
cdr3_nt: TGTGCCAGCAGCTCAAGACAGGGGGCTCGGCACGAGCAGTACTTC

clone_size: -
v_call: TRBV6-6
d_call: -
j_call: TRBJ2-7
cdr3_aa: CASRPEGSLPYEQYF
cdr3_nt: TGTGCCAGCAGACCAGAGGGTAGCCTCCCCTACGAGCAGTACTTC

clone_size: few
v_call: TRBV5-1
d_call: -
j_call: TRBJ1-1
cdr3_aa: CASTRVDGGTEAFF
cdr3_nt: TGCGCCAGCACCCGGGTAGATGGAGGCACTGAAGCTTTCTTT

clone_size: -
v_call: TRBV9
d_call: -
j_call: TRBJ1-4
cdr3_aa: CASSVGHGLDEKLFF
cdr3_nt: TGTGCCAGCAGCGTTGGGCATGGTTTGGATGAAAAACTGTTTTTT

clone_size: -
v_call: TRBV29-1
d_call: -
j_call: TRBJ2-3
cdr3_aa: CSVGGRTGADTQYF
cdr3_nt: TGCAGCGTTGGGGGCAGGACGGGAGCAGATACGCAGTATTTT

clone_size: -
v_call: TRBV19
d_call: -
j_call: TRBJ2-7
cdr3_aa: CASSTQGRGPYEQYF
cdr3_nt: TGTGCCAGTAGTACACAGGGTAGAGGCCCCTACGAGCAGTACTTC

clone_size: -
v_call: TRBV19
d_call: TRBD1
j_call: TRBJ1-3
cdr3_aa: CASGPGQGIVGNTIYF
cdr3_nt: TGTGCCAGTGGACCGGGACAGGGAATTGTCGGAAACACCATATATTTT

clone_size: -
v_call: TRBV27
d_call: TRBD1
j_call: TRBJ1-1
cdr3_aa: CASSSTGLNTEAFF
cdr3_nt: TGTGCCAGCAGTTCGACAGGGTTGAACACTGAAGCTTTCTTT

clone_size: -
v_call: TRBV5-5
d_call: -
j_call: TRBJ2-1
cdr3_aa: CASSPNVRYNEQFF
cdr3_nt: TGTGCCAGCAGCCCGAATGTCCGGTACAATGAGCAGTTCTTC

clone_size: -
v_call: TRBV9
d_call: -
j_call: TRBJ1-1
cdr3_aa: CASRPGGGNTEAFF
cdr3_nt: TGTGCCAGCCGGCCGGGGGGCGGGAACACTGAAGCTTTCTTT

clone_size: -
v_call: TRBV5-1
d_call: TRBD1
j_call: TRBJ2-6
cdr3_aa: CASGQGASSGANVLTF
cdr3_nt: TGCGCCAGCGGTCAGGGGGCTTCCTCTGGGGCCAACGTCCTGACTTTC

clone_size: -
v_call: TRBV5-4
d_call: -
j_call: TRBJ1-3
cdr3_aa: CASSLDNFRRPGNTIYF
cdr3_nt: TGTGCCAGCAGCTTGGACAACTTTCGGCGGCCTGGAAACACCATATATTTT

clone_size: -
v_call: TRBV5-1
d_call: TRBD2
j_call: TRBJ2-1
cdr3_aa: CASSPAGGENEQFF
cdr3_nt: TGCGCCAGCAGCCCGGCTGGGGGGGAGAATGAGCAGTTCTTC

clone_size: few
v_call: TRBV24-1
d_call: -
j_call: TRBJ1-6
cdr3_aa: CATGEGVGSPLHF
cdr3_nt: TGTGCCACCGGAGAAGGGGTTGGTTCACCCCTCCACTTT

clone_size: -
v_call: TRBV6-1
d_call: -
j_call: TRBJ2-7
cdr3_aa: CASSAGGLLGTFYEQYF
cdr3_nt: TGTGCCAGCAGTGCCGGTGGGTTACTCGGGACTTTCTACGAGCAGTACTTC

clone_size: -
v_call: TRBV3-1/TRBV3-2
d_call: -
j_call: TRBJ2-7
cdr3_aa: CASSQGKWGAYEQYF
cdr3_nt: TGTGCCAGCAGCCAAGGGAAATGGGGGGCCTACGAGCAGTACTTC

clone_size: -
v_call: TRBV7-2
d_call: TRBD2
j_call: TRBJ2-1
cdr3_aa: CASSPRDYFHEQFF
cdr3_nt: TGTGCCAGCAGCCCACGGGACTATTTTCATGAGCAGTTCTTC

clone_size: -
v_call: TRBV21-1
d_call: -
j_call: TRBJ1-2
cdr3_aa: CASSKEGRRGWGGYTF
cdr3_nt: TGTGCCAGCAGCAAAGAAGGGCGGAGGGGTTGGGGTGGCTACACCTTC

clone_size: -
v_call: TRBV24-1
d_call: -
j_call: TRBJ2-1
cdr3_aa: CATSPTLGGQALGNEQFF
cdr3_nt: TGTGCCACCAGTCCCACTCTCGGCGGGCAGGCCCTGGGCAATGAGCAGTTCTTC

clone_size: -
v_call: TRBV19
d_call: TRBD1
j_call: TRBJ2-7
cdr3_aa: CASSRSRTGTSSYEQYF
cdr3_nt: TGTGCCAGTAGTCGATCCCGGACAGGTACCAGCTCCTACGAGCAGTACTTC

clone_size: -
v_call: TRBV5-1
d_call: TRBD2
j_call: TRBJ2-7
cdr3_aa: CASSLEGLASYEQYF
cdr3_nt: TGCGCCAGCAGCTTGGAGGGACTAGCTTCCTACGAGCAGTACTTC

clone_size: -
v_call: TRBV27
d_call: TRBD1
j_call: TRBJ1-2
cdr3_aa: CASSAKTGGGYTF
cdr3_nt: TGTGCCAGCAGTGCGAAGACAGGGGGTGGCTACACCTTC

clone_size: -
v_call: TRBV6-2/TRBV6-3
d_call: TRBD1
j_call: TRBJ2-7
cdr3_aa: CASSYRGQGIYF
cdr3_nt: TGTGCCAGCAGTTACCGTGGACAGGGTATCTACTTC

clone_size: once
v_call: TRBV6-4
d_call: -
j_call: TRBJ1-6
cdr3_aa: CASSVDSGQNSPLHF
cdr3_nt: TGTGCCAGCAGTGTTGATTCGGGTCAGAATTCACCCCTCCACTTT

clone_size: -
v_call: TRBV3-1/TRBV3-2
d_call: -
j_call: TRBJ2-1
cdr3_aa: CASSQDLRGGSYNEQFF
cdr3_nt: TGTGCCAGCAGCCAAGATCTGAGAGGAGGCTCCTACAATGAGCAGTTCTTC

clone_size: -
v_call: TRBV6-4
d_call: TRBD2
j_call: TRBJ2-1
cdr3_aa: CASPSGRADEQFF
cdr3_nt: TGTGCCAGCCCTAGCGGGAGGGCCGATGAGCAGTTCTTC

clone_size: once
v_call: TRBV6-5
d_call: TRBD1
j_call: TRBJ1-2
cdr3_aa: CASSPDRGVDGYTF
cdr3_nt: TGTGCCAGCAGCCCGGACAGGGGCGTTGATGGCTACACCTTC

clone_size: -
v_call: TRBV27
d_call: -
j_call: TRBJ1-4
cdr3_aa: CASSPRGGRGEKLFF
cdr3_nt: TGTGCCAGCAGTCCCCGGGGCGGGCGGGGTGAAAAACTGTTTTTT

clone_size: -
v_call: TRBV6-5
d_call: -
j_call: TRBJ2-3
cdr3_aa: CASSPTTRDTQYF
cdr3_nt: TGTGCCAGCAGTCCGACTACACGAGATACGCAGTATTTT

clone_size: -
v_call: TRBV9
d_call: TRBD2
j_call: TRBJ2-2
cdr3_aa: CASSREGQTTGELFF
cdr3_nt: TGTGCCAGCAGCAGGGAGGGGCAGACCACCGGGGAGCTGTTTTTT

clone_size: once
v_call: TRBV7-8
d_call: TRBD1
j_call: TRBJ2-1
cdr3_aa: CASSAGTVWLLGYNEQFF
cdr3_nt: TGTGCCAGCAGCGCCGGGACAGTGTGGCTGCTAGGGTACAATGAGCAGTTCTTC

clone_size: -
v_call: TRBV5-4
d_call: -
j_call: TRBJ2-1
cdr3_aa: CASSRLASSYNEQFF
cdr3_nt: TGTGCCAGCAGCCGCCTAGCGAGCTCCTACAATGAGCAGTTCTTC

clone_size: once
v_call: TRBV7-9
d_call: -
j_call: TRBJ1-6
cdr3_aa: CASSPRDIYNSPLHF
cdr3_nt: TGTGCCAGCAGCCCCCGGGACATCTATAATTCACCCCTCCACTTT

clone_size: -
v_call: TRBV18
d_call: -
j_call: TRBJ1-5
cdr3_aa: CASSPGGDQPQHF
cdr3_nt: TGTGCCAGCTCACCAGGAGGGGATCAGCCCCAGCATTTT

clone_size: -
v_call: TRBV5-1
d_call: -
j_call: TRBJ1-2
cdr3_aa: CASSLGGDYGYTF
cdr3_nt: TGCGCCAGCAGCTTGGGGGGAGACTATGGCTACACCTTC

clone_size: -
v_call: TRBV5-5
d_call: -
j_call: TRBJ2-7
cdr3_aa: CASSRQGAYEQYF
cdr3_nt: TGTGCCAGCAGCCGCCAAGGGGCCTACGAGCAGTACTTC

clone_size: -
v_call: TRBV7-9
d_call: -
j_call: TRBJ2-7
cdr3_aa: CASSLSGSSYEQYF
cdr3_nt: TGTGCCAGCAGCTTAAGTGGCAGCTCCTACGAGCAGTACTTC

clone_size: -
v_call: TRBV5-1
d_call: TRBD1
j_call: TRBJ2-7
cdr3_aa: CASSLGGTGASYEQYF
cdr3_nt: TGCGCCAGCAGCTTGGGGGGGACAGGGGCCTCCTACGAGCAGTACTTC

clone_size: -
v_call: TRBV7-2
d_call: TRBD2
j_call: TRBJ2-1
cdr3_aa: CASSLAAQGTSGRLVERFF
cdr3_nt: TGTGCCAGCAGCTTAGCCGCGCAGGGTACTAGCGGGAGGTTAGTCGAGCGGTTCTTC

clone_size: -
v_call: TRBV18
d_call: -
j_call: TRBJ2-7
cdr3_aa: CASSPSRAREGEQYF
cdr3_nt: TGTGCCAGCTCACCTTCCAGGGCCCGTGAAGGCGAGCAGTACTTC

clone_size: -
v_call: TRBV19
d_call: -
j_call: TRBJ1-5
cdr3_aa: CASSIDGQGRYQPQHF
cdr3_nt: TGTGCCAGTAGTATAGATGGGCAGGGGCGCTATCAGCCCCAGCATTTT

clone_size: -
v_call: TRBV7-3
d_call: -
j_call: TRBJ2-1
cdr3_aa: CASSLSSLADLGNEQFF
cdr3_nt: TGTGCCAGCAGCTTAAGCTCCCTAGCCGATCTAGGCAATGAGCAGTTCTTC

clone_size: few
v_call: TRBV6-6
d_call: TRBD1
j_call: TRBJ2-5
cdr3_aa: CASTKTGGQETQYF
cdr3_nt: TGTGCCAGCACTAAAACAGGGGGACAAGAGACCCAGTACTTC

clone_size: -
v_call: TRBV28
d_call: -
j_call: TRBJ1-6
cdr3_aa: CASSTRTLVNSPLHF
cdr3_nt: TGTGCCAGCAGTACACGGACACTTGTTAATTCACCCCTCCACTTT

clone_size: -
v_call: TRBV9
d_call: -
j_call: TRBJ2-7
cdr3_aa: CASSVGVRRLDEQYF
cdr3_nt: TGTGCCAGCAGCGTAGGGGTCAGGAGGCTGGACGAGCAGTACTTC

clone_size: -
v_call: TRBV6-1
d_call: -
j_call: TRBJ1-5
cdr3_aa: CASSEGRGGQPQHF
cdr3_nt: TGTGCCAGCAGTGAAGGGCGGGGCGGTCAGCCCCAGCATTTT

clone_size: few
v_call: TRBV29-1
d_call: -
j_call: TRBJ1-5
cdr3_aa: CSVGTGPFQPQHF
cdr3_nt: TGCAGCGTCGGAACAGGGCCGTTTCAGCCCCAGCATTTT

clone_size: -
v_call: TRBV28
d_call: TRBD1
j_call: TRBJ2-3
cdr3_aa: CASSSTGKGDTQYF
cdr3_nt: TGTGCCAGCAGTTCGACAGGGAAGGGGGATACGCAGTATTTT

clone_size: -
v_call: TRBV7-9
d_call: TRBD1
j_call: TRBJ2-7
cdr3_aa: CASDSGDREGGEQYF
cdr3_nt: TGTGCCAGCGACTCCGGGGACAGGGAAGGCGGCGAGCAGTACTTC

clone_size: -
v_call: TRBV10-2
d_call: TRBD2
j_call: TRBJ2-1
cdr3_aa: CASRGLAGAHEQFF
cdr3_nt: TGCGCCAGCAGGGGACTAGCGGGAGCACATGAGCAGTTCTTC

clone_size: -
v_call: TRBV30
d_call: TRBD2
j_call: TRBJ2-7
cdr3_aa: CAWSLGSGTAYEQYF
cdr3_nt: TGTGCCTGGAGTCTAGGTAGCGGGACCGCCTACGAGCAGTACTTC

clone_size: -
v_call: TRBV6-1
d_call: TRBD1
j_call: TRBJ2-2
cdr3_aa: CASSDRGQASTGELFF
cdr3_nt: TGTGCCAGCAGTGACCGGGGACAGGCGAGCACCGGGGAGCTGTTTTTT

clone_size: -
v_call: TRBV15
d_call: TRBD1
j_call: TRBJ2-7
cdr3_aa: CATSGDRRLSYEQYF
cdr3_nt: TGTGCCACCAGCGGGGACAGGCGACTCTCCTACGAGCAGTACTTC